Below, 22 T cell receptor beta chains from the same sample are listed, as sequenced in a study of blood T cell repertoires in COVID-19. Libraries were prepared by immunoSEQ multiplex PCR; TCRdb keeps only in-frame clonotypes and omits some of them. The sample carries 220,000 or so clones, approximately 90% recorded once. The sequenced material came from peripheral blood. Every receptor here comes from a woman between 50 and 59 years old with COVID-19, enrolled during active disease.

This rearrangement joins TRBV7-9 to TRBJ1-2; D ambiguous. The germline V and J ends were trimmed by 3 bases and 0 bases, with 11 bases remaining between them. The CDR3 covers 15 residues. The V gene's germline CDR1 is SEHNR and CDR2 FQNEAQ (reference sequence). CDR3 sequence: CASSLRSETNYGYTF. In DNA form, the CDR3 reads TGTGCCAGCAGCTTGAGAAGTGAAACTAACTATGGCTACACCTTC.

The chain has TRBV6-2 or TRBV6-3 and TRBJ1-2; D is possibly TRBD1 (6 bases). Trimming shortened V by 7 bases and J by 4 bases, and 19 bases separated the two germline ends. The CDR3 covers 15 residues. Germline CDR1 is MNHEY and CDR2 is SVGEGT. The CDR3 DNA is TGTGCCAGCACCCCTAGGACAGACCTGTTCTATGGCTACACCTTC. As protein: CASTPRTDLFYGYTF.

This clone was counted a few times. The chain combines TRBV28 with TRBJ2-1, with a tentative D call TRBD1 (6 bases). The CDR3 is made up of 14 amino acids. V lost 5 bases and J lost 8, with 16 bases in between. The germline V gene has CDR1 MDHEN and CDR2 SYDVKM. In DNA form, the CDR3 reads TGTGCCAGCAGTCCCAATACAGGGATGCATGAGCAGTTCTTC. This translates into CASSPNTGMHEQFF.

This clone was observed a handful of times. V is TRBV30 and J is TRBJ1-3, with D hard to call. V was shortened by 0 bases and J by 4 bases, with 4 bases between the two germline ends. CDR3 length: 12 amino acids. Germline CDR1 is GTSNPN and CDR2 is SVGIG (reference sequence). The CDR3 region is CAWSVRGNTIYF. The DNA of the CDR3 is TGTGCCTGGAGTGTGAGAGGAAACACCATATATTTT.

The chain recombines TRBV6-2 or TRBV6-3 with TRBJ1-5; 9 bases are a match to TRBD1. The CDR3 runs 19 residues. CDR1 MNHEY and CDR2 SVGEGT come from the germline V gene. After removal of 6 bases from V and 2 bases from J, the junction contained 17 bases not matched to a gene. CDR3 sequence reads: CASSWFPGQGYEGNQPQHF. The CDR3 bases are TGTGCCAGCAGCTGGTTTCCGGGACAGGGTTACGAGGGCAATCAGCCCCAGCATTTT.

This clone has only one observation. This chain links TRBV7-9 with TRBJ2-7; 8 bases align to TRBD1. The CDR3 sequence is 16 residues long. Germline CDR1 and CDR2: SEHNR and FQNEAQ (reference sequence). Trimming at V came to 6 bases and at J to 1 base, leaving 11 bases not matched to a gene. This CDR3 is CASSSGQGAQSYEQYF. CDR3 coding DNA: TGTGCCAGCAGTTCCGGACAGGGCGCACAATCCTACGAGCAGTACTTC.

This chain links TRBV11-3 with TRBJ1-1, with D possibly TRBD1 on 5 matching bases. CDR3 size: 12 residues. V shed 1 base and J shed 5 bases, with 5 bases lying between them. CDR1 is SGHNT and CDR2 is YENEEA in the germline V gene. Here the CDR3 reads CASSLGQTEAFF. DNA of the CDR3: TGTGCCAGCAGCTTAGGACAGACTGAAGCTTTCTTT.

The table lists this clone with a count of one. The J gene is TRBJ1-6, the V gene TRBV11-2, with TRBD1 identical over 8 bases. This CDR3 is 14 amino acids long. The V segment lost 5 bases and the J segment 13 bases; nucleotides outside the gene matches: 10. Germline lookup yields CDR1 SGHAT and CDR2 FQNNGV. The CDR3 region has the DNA TGTGCCAGCAGCCCTCGGACAGGGTTTGGGCCCCTCCACTTT. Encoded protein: CASSPRTGFGPLHF.

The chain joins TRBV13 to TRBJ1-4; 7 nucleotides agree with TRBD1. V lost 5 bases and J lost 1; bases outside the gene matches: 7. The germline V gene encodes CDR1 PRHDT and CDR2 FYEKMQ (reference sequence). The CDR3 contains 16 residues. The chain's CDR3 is CASSPRQGGTNEKLFF. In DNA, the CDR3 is TGTGCCAGCAGCCCCCGACAGGGAGGAACTAATGAAAAACTGTTTTTT.

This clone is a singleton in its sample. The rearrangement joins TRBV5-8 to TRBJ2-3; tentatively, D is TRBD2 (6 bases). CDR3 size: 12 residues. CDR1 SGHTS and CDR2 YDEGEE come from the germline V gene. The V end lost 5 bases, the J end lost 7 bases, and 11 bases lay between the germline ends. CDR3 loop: CASSSGSYTQYF. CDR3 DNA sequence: TGTGCCAGCAGTTCCGGGAGCTATACGCAGTATTTT.

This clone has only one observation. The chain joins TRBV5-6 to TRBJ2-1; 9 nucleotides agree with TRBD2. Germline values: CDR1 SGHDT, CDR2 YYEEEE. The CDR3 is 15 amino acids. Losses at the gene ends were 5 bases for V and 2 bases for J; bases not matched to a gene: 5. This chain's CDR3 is CASRASGGTYNEQFF. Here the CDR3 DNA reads TGTGCCAGCAGGGCGAGCGGGGGGACCTACAATGAGCAGTTCTTC. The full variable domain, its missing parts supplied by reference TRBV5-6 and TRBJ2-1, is DAGVTQSPTHLIKTRGQQVTLRCSPKSGHDTVSWYQQALGQGPQFIFQYYEEEERQRGNFPDRFSGHQFPNYSSELNVNALLLGDSALYLCASRASGGTYNEQFFGPGTRLTVL.

CDR3 region: CASSVGEGIGGTEAFF. The CDR3 DNA reads TGTGCCAGCAGCGTAGGGGAGGGGATAGGAGGTACTGAAGCTTTCTTT. The V gene is TRBV9, the J gene TRBJ1-1; TRBD1 is a possible D gene (5 bases). The length of the CDR3 is 16 residues. V dropped 0 bases and J dropped 5 bases, with 17 bases sitting between them. Germline CDR1 reads SGDLS; CDR2 reads YYNGEE.

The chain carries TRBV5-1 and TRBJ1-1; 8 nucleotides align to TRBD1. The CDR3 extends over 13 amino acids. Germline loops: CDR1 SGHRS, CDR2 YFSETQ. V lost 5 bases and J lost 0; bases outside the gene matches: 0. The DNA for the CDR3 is TGCGCCAGCAGGGGACAGGTGAACACTGAAGCTTTCTTT. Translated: CASRGQVNTEAFF.

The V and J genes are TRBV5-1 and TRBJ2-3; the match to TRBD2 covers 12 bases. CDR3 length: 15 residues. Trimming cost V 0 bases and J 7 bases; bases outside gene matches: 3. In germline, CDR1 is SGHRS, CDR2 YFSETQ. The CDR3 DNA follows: TGCGCCAGCAGCTTGGTAGGACTAGCGGGGCATACGCAGTATTTT. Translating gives CASSLVGLAGHTQYF. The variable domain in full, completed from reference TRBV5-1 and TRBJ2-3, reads KAGVTQTPRYLIKTRGQQVTLSCSPISGHRSVSWYQQTPGQGLQFLFEYFSETQRNKGNFPGRFSGRQFSNSRSEMNVSTLELGDSALYLCASSLVGLAGHTQYFGPGTRLTVL.

The CDR3 nucleotides read TGTGCCAGCAGCCCCCAACCAGGATACGAGCAGTACTTC. Protein: CASSPQPGYEQYF. The rearrangement uses TRBV4-2 and TRBJ2-7; D is undetermined. The germline CDR1 and CDR2 sequences are LGHNA and YNFKEQ. Between the trimmed V and J ends, which lost 4 bases and 4 bases, there was a span of 11 bases. The CDR3 is made up of 13 amino acids.

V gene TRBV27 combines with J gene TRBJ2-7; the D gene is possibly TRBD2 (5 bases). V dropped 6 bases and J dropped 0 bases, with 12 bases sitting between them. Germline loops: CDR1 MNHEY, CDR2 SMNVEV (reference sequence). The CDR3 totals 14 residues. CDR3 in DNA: TGTGCCAGCAGCCCGGGGTCGAGCTCCTACGAGCAGTACGTC. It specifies CASSPGSSSYEQYV.

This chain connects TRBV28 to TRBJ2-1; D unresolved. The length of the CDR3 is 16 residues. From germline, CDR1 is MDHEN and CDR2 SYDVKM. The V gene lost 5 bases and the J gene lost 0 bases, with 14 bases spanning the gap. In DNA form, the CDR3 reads TGTGCCAGCAGTACAACCTTACAGAGCTCCTACAATGAGCAGTTCTTC. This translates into CASSTTLQSSYNEQFF.

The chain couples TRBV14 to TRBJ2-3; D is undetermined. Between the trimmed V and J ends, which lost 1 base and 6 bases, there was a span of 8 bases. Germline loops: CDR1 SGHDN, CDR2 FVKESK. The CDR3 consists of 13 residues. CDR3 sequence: CASSQAWPDTQYF. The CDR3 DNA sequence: TGTGCCAGCAGCCAAGCCTGGCCTGATACGCAGTATTTT.

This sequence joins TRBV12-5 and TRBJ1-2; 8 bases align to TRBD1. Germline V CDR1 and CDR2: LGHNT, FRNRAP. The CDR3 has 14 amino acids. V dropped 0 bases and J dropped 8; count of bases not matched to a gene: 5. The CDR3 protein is CASGLVQTGEGYTF. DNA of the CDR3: TGTGCTAGTGGTTTGGTCCAGACAGGGGAAGGCTACACCTTC.

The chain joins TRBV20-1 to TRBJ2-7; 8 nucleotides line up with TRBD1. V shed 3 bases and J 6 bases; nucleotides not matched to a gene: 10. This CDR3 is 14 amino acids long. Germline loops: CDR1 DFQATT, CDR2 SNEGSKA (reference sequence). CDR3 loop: CSASVAGGKREQYF. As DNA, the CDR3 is TGCAGTGCTAGTGTCGCAGGGGGCAAACGCGAGCAGTACTTC.

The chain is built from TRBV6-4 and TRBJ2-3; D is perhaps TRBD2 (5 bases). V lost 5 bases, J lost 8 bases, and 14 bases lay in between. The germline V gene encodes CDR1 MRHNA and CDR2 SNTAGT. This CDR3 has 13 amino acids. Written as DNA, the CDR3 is TGTGCCAGCAGTCCGGACCCCCGGGGTACGCAGTATTTT. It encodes CASSPDPRGTQYF.

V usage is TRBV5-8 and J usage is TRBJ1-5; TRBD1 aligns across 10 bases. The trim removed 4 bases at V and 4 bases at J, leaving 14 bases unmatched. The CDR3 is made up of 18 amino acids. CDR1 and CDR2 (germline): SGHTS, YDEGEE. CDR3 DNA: TGTGCCAGCAGCGTGGGACGACAGGGGGCAATTGGGAATCAGCCCCAGCATTTT. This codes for CASSVGRQGAIGNQPQHF. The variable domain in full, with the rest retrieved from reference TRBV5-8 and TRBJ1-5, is EAGVTQSPTHLIKTRGQQATLRCSPISGHTSVYWYQQALGLGLQFLLWYDEGEERNRGNFPPRFSGRQFPNYSSELNVNALELEDSALYLCASSVGRQGAIGNQPQHFGDGTRLSIL.